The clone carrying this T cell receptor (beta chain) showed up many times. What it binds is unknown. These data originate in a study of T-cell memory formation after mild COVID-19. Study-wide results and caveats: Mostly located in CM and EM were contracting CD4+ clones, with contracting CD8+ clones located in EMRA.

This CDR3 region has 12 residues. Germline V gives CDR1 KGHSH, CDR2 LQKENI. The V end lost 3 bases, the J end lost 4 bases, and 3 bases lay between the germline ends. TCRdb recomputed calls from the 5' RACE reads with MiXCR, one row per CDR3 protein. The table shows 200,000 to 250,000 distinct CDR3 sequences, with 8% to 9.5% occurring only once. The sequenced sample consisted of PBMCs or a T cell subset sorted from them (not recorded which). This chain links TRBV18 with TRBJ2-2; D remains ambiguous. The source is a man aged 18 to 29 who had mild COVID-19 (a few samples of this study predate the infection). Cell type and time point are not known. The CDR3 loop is CASSPITGELFF. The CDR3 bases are TGTGCCAGCTCACCGATCACCGGGGAGCTGTTTTTT.